This entry is about one T cell receptor (beta chain). The antigen remains unidentified. These data belong to a study of blood T cells in healthy people across ages. Study-level results: Among long-lived donors, naive CD4+ cells were more numerous and diversity higher than in aged donors. Measured against age, TCR beta diversity per million T cells decreased in a roughly linear manner.

Alongside a J-beta primer mix, a sample-barcoded 5' primer served in a second PCR lasting about 7 to 12 cycles. Every individual sample yielded 2.5 million or more paired-end reads (each containing CDR3). TCRdb re-analysed the 5' RACE reads in MiXCR, keeping a single row per CDR3 protein. The sample includes around 1,000,000 distinct CDR3 sequences, about 25% of them seen just once. V was pared by 6 bases and J by 8 bases, with 10 bases between. The CDR3 has 11 residues. These same data were also listed under a study on T cells of mothers and their children.

The V and J genes are TRBV12-3 or TRBV12-4 and TRBJ1-1; D remains unclear. The receptor comes from a girl aged 2-10 years in good health. Sequencing used blood. The CDR3 loop reads CASSFLNEAFF. CDR3 DNA sequence: TGTGCCAGCAGCTTCTTAAACGAAGCTTTCTTT.